The table lists the clone carrying this T cell receptor (beta chain) with a few counts. The data derive from a study of patients and donors after allogeneic stem cell transplantation. TCRdb called the RT-PCR reads again in MiXCR, with one record for every CDR3 protein. The sample has roughly 880,000 distinct CDR3 sequences; roughly 18% are singletons. This CDR3 contains 13 residues. V was pared by 6 bases and J by 5 bases, with 13 bases between. Germline V gene sequence: CDR1 MNHNS, CDR2 SASEGT. The chain recombines TRBV6-1 with TRBJ1-2; the D gene is possibly TRBD1 (6 bases). This TCR was recovered from a human donor who was either an allogeneic HSCT recipient or a stem cell or donor lymphocyte infusion donor (not recorded which). It is not recorded whose cells these are; they may come from a transplant donor. The sequenced material came from blood, either unsorted or a sorted T cell fraction (not recorded which). The CDR3: CASSRTAEYGYTF. The CDR3 DNA follows: TGTGCCAGCAGCCGGACAGCTGAATATGGCTACACCTTC.